These 30 T cell receptor beta chains were sequenced from one sample in a study of T cell responses to AZD1222 COVID-19 vaccine. Data came from immunoSEQ multiplex PCR; TCRdb stores just in-frame clones and leaves some out. Of around 160,000 clones in the sample, under 95% were seen once. Specimen: peripheral blood, collected on day 0 of AZD1222 vaccination. These receptors originate from an adult in good health.

This clone was picked up one time. This sequence joins TRBV6-5 and TRBJ1-2, with D perhaps TRBD1 (6 bases). The CDR3 contains 12 residues. CDR1 and CDR2 from the germline V gene are MNHEY and SVGAGI. The V end lost 2 bases, the J end lost 5 bases, and 6 bases lay between the germline ends. CDR3 DNA sequence: TGTGCCAGCAGTTACCAGGGGTATGGCTACACCTTC. Its protein is CASSYQGYGYTF.

V is TRBV21-1 and J is TRBJ1-6. TRBV21-1 is flagged as a pseudogene. The CDR3 spans 14 residues. The CDR3 coding sequence is TGTGCCAGCCCGAGGCTGGGATGGAATTCACCCCTCCACTTT. Protein sequence: CASPRLGWNSPLHF.

The chain combines TRBV6-5 with TRBJ2-7, with D maybe TRBD1 (6 bases). The CDR3 length is 14 residues. Between the trimmed V and J ends, which lost 2 bases and 0 bases, there was a span of 8 bases. Germline V lookup: CDR1 MNHEY, CDR2 SVGAGI. The CDR3 reads CASSYTGSSYEQYF. CDR3 DNA: TGTGCCAGCAGTTACACAGGGAGCTCCTACGAGCAGTACTTC.

The V and J genes are TRBV9 and TRBJ2-7; tentatively, D is TRBD2 (6 bases). V was cut by 3 bases and J by 2 bases, with 12 bases left in between. CDR1 is SGDLS and CDR2 is YYNGEE in the germline V gene. This CDR3 is 14 amino acids long. The CDR3 nucleotides read TGTGCCAGCAGCGCCTCCGGGGGTACCTACGAGCAGTACTTC. Residues: CASSASGGTYEQYF.

The chain combines TRBV6-5 with TRBJ2-7, with 9 bases lining up with TRBD1. CDR3 length: 14 residues. J was trimmed by 2 bases and V by 6 bases; bases with no gene match: 5. Germline V CDR1 and CDR2: MNHEY, SVGAGI. The CDR3 nucleotides read TGTGCCAGCAGGAGACAGGGGGGTACCTACGAGCAGTACTTC. Amino acid sequence: CASRRQGGTYEQYF.

This rearrangement joins TRBV15 to TRBJ1-1; D unclear. The CDR3 extends over 17 amino acids. The V end lost 0 bases, the J end lost 0 bases, and 14 bases lay between the germline ends. CDR1 and CDR2 (germline): LNHNV, YYDKDF (reference sequence). CDR3 in DNA: TGTGCCACCAGCAGAGATAATGAGGGAGGGTTGAACACTGAAGCTTTCTTT. It yields the protein CATSRDNEGGLNTEAFF.

The V gene is TRBV19, the J gene TRBJ2-7, with D perhaps TRBD1 or TRBD2 (5 bases each). Per germline, CDR1 LNHDA and CDR2 SQIVND (reference sequence). Trimming shortened V by 1 base and J by 4 bases, and 14 bases separated the two germline ends. This CDR3 contains 15 residues. The CDR3 loop reads CASSIGGTREYEQYF. DNA for the CDR3: TGTGCCAGTAGTATAGGAGGGACCCGAGAATACGAGCAGTACTTC.

V is TRBV25-1 and J is TRBJ2-5; D might be TRBD2 (6 bases). V shed 7 bases and J shed 5 bases, with 23 bases lying between them. CDR1 and CDR2 (germline): MGHDK, SYGVNS. The CDR3 has 16 amino acids. CDR3 amino acids: CASTPGAGIRRETQYF. In DNA, the CDR3 is TGTGCCAGCACCCCCGGTGCGGGGATCCGTAGGGAGACCCAGTACTTC.

This chain joins TRBV19 and TRBJ1-2; D is uncertain. Trimming cost V 10 bases and J 9 bases, with 18 bases left between them. The CDR3 runs to 12 residues. Germline-derived CDR1 and CDR2 are LNHDA and SQIVND (reference sequence). CDR3 in amino acids: CATVLPQERYTF. The DNA for the CDR3 is TGTGCCACTGTTCTTCCACAAGAACGCTACACCTTC.

This chain joins TRBV19 and TRBJ2-1; TRBD2 matches at 14 bases. Trimming at V came to 5 bases and at J to 7 bases, leaving 4 bases not matched to a gene. Germline V gene sequence: CDR1 LNHDA, CDR2 SQIVND (reference sequence). The CDR3 spans 15 residues. CDR3 in amino acids: CASSAGLAGENEQFF. The CDR3 nucleotides are TGTGCCAGTAGTGCGGGACTAGCGGGAGAAAATGAGCAGTTCTTC.

The gene calls are TRBV5-6 and TRBJ1-2, with D hard to call. Trimming removed 3 bases from V and 8 bases from J, with 14 bases in between. Germline CDR1 and CDR2: SGHDT and YYEEEE. The CDR3 sequence is 13 residues long. The CDR3 spells CASSSSWVGGYTF. In DNA, the CDR3 is TGTGCCAGCAGCTCGAGTTGGGTTGGAGGCTACACCTTC.

The chain links TRBV6-4 to TRBJ1-1; tentatively, D is TRBD1 (5 bases). The CDR3 consists of 14 residues. Looked up from germline, CDR1 is MRHNA and CDR2 is SNTAGT. The V and J ends lost 4 bases and 1 base respectively, with 10 bases between them. CDR3: CASSAGTSNTEAFF. As DNA, the CDR3 is TGTGCCAGCAGTGCAGGGACTTCGAACACTGAAGCTTTCTTT.

The V and J genes are TRBV12-3 or TRBV12-4 and TRBJ2-1, with D possibly matching TRBD2 (5 bases). The CDR3 length is 13 residues. Trimming cost V 1 base and J 5 bases, with 6 bases left between them. In nucleotides, the CDR3 is TGTGCCAGCAGTTTAGGGGGAGACAATGAGCAGTTCTTC. Translation: CASSLGGDNEQFF.

The gene calls are TRBV5-5 and TRBJ2-7; 10 bases match TRBD1. Germline V lookup: CDR1 SGHKS, CDR2 YYEKEE (reference sequence). The CDR3 is 15 amino acids. Trimming took 0 bases from V and 3 from J; bases not matched to a gene: 3. The CDR3 DNA reads as TGTGCCAGCAGCTTGGCCGGGACAGGGGTCTACGAGCAGTACTTC. This sequence encodes CASSLAGTGVYEQYF.

This clone has only one observation. This chain joins TRBV15 and TRBJ1-2, with TRBD1 matching over 8 bases. Trimming took 2 bases from V and 7 from J; bases not matched to a gene: 9. Germline-derived CDR1 and CDR2 are LNHNV and YYDKDF (reference sequence). CDR3 length equals 15 residues. CDR3 sequence reads: CATSRTGQGTRGYTF. As DNA, the CDR3 is TGTGCCACCAGCAGAACAGGACAGGGTACGCGTGGCTACACCTTC.

This chain uses TRBV7-7 with TRBJ2-5, with D perhaps TRBD2 (6 bases). This CDR3 contains 15 residues. Germline lookup yields CDR1 SSHAT and CDR2 FNYEAQ (reference sequence). V shed 1 base and J shed 2 bases, with 11 bases lying between them. Written as DNA, the CDR3 is TGTGCCAGCAGCTTAGGGGGACTTACTCAAGAGACCCAGTACTTC. Encoded protein: CASSLGGLTQETQYF.

The rearrangement uses TRBV18 and TRBJ2-1, with 10 nucleotides matching TRBD1. CDR1 KGHSH and CDR2 LQKENI come from the germline V gene. The CDR3 has 14 residues. Unmatched junction bases numbered 6, after V lost 7 bases and J lost 6 bases. The CDR3 sequence: CASLRQGAFNEQFF. The CDR3 coding sequence is TGTGCCAGCTTAAGACAGGGGGCATTCAATGAGCAGTTCTTC.

The chain carries TRBV9 and TRBJ1-2; tentatively, D is TRBD1 (6 bases). V was pared by 2 bases and J by 7 bases, with 21 bases between. The CDR3 extends over 16 amino acids. Germline V CDR1 and CDR2: SGDLS, YYNGEE. This CDR3 reads CASSVGGGKGASGYTF. In nucleotides, the CDR3 is TGTGCCAGCAGCGTTGGAGGGGGAAAGGGTGCGAGTGGCTACACCTTC.

This clone appeared a single time. The gene calls are TRBV5-1 and TRBJ1-4; D is ambiguous. Germline loops: CDR1 SGHRS, CDR2 YFSETQ. The CDR3 is 11 amino acids. Trimming left V 0 bases short and J 10 bases short, with 4 bases between. The CDR3 region has the DNA TGCGCCAGCAGCTTGGGCGGAAAACTGTTTTTT. Translated, it gives CASSLGGKLFF.

The chain recombines TRBV28 with TRBJ1-4, with a weak D call TRBD1 (6 bases). The V end was cut by 3 bases, the J end by 6 bases, with 8 bases between. The CDR3 loop spans 13 amino acids. CDR1 is MDHEN, CDR2 SYDVKM, per germline. CDR3 nucleotides: TGTGCCAGCAGTTTGGGGGCGTATGAAAAACTGTTTTTT. This sequence encodes CASSLGAYEKLFF.

V gene TRBV7-8 combines with J gene TRBJ2-7; 10 bases map to TRBD1. J gave up 7 bases and V 3 bases, and 9 bases lay outside the gene matches. This CDR3 has 15 amino acids. Per the germline V gene, CDR1 is SGHVS and CDR2 is FQNEAQ. CDR3 in DNA: TGTGCCAGCAGCTTCGCCGGGACAGGGGCCCATGAGCAGTACTTC. Encoded protein: CASSFAGTGAHEQYF.

The J gene is TRBJ1-6, the V gene TRBV5-6; 9 nucleotides align to TRBD1. V lost 2 bases and J lost 7; bases outside the gene matches: 10. This CDR3 spans 17 amino acids. The V gene's germline CDR1 is SGHDT and CDR2 YYEEEE. This CDR3 reads CASSFTSGTGFNSPLHF. In DNA, the CDR3 is TGTGCCAGCAGCTTCACATCCGGGACAGGGTTCAATTCACCCCTCCACTTT.

This chain links TRBV9 with TRBJ1-1; D not resolved. CDR3 length: 13 residues. The ends were cut back, 2 bases at V and 2 bases at J, with 7 bases in the middle. Germline values: CDR1 SGDLS, CDR2 YYNGEE. The chain's CDR3 is CASSVGANTEAFF. The CDR3 coding sequence is TGTGCCAGCAGCGTCGGAGCAAACACTGAAGCTTTCTTT.

The chain links TRBV6-6 to TRBJ1-5; possible D gene TRBD1, 6 bases. The germline V gene has CDR1 MNHNY and CDR2 SVGAGI (reference sequence). There are 15 residues in the CDR3. The V and J ends lost 2 bases and 0 bases respectively, with 8 bases between them. The CDR3 reads CASSYDRRSNQPQHF. The CDR3 region has the DNA TGTGCCAGCAGTTACGACAGGCGTAGCAATCAGCCCCAGCATTTT.

The chain uses TRBV19 and TRBJ2-1; 7 bases align to TRBD2. V shed 7 bases, J shed 8 bases, and the junction held 8 bases outside the gene matches. This CDR3 region has 13 residues. Germline CDR1 is LNHDA and CDR2 is SQIVND (reference sequence). CDR3 nucleotides: TGTGCCAGTACTACGGTGGGAGGGGATGAGCAGTTCTTC. The encoded protein is CASTTVGGDEQFF.

The gene calls are TRBV18 and TRBJ2-7, with 10 nucleotides matching TRBD1. CDR1 and CDR2 (germline): KGHSH, LQKENI. J lost 3 bases, V lost 5 bases, and 4 bases had no gene match. This CDR3 contains 14 residues. CDR3 in DNA: TGTGCCAGCTCAGAGGGGACAGGGGTCTACGAGCAGTACTTC. Translating it yields CASSEGTGVYEQYF.

The rearrangement uses TRBV3-1 (or the pseudogene TRBV3-2) and TRBJ1-1; tentatively, D is TRBD1 (5 bases). CDR1 LGHDT and CDR2 YNNKEL come from the germline V gene (reference sequence). The CDR3 spans 14 residues. V dropped 0 bases and J dropped 1 base, with 6 bases sitting between them. CDR3 protein: CASSQDGGNTEAFF. The CDR3 DNA reads as TGTGCCAGCAGCCAAGATGGGGGGAACACTGAAGCTTTCTTT.

This sequence joins TRBV25-1 and TRBJ2-1; D possibly corresponds to TRBD2 (6 bases). V gave up 2 bases and J gave up 7 bases, with 12 bases separating them. The germline CDR1 and CDR2 sequences are MGHDK and SYGVNS. The CDR3 loop spans 14 amino acids. As DNA, the CDR3 is TGTGCCAGCAGTGAAACGGGACTTCGAAATGAGCAGTTCTTC. Translating it yields CASSETGLRNEQFF.

This chain links TRBV2 with TRBJ1-3; TRBD1 is a possible D gene (5 bases). V lost 6 bases and J 0 bases, leaving 12 bases between the germline ends. Germline loops: CDR1 SNHLY, CDR2 FYNNEI. The CDR3 contains 15 residues. The CDR3 bases are TGTGCCAGCAGCCCGGACATCCTCTCTGGAAACACCATATATTTT. Amino acids: CASSPDILSGNTIYF.

The chain recombines TRBV6-1 with TRBJ1-6; D is perhaps TRBD1 (5 bases). CDR3 length equals 16 residues. V was cut by 3 bases and J by 6 bases, with 15 bases left in between. Germline-derived CDR1 and CDR2 are MNHNS and SASEGT. The CDR3 region has the DNA TGTGCCAGCAGTGAGGGGGTCCCCGGTTTTAATTCACCCCTCCACTTT. Protein sequence: CASSEGVPGFNSPLHF.